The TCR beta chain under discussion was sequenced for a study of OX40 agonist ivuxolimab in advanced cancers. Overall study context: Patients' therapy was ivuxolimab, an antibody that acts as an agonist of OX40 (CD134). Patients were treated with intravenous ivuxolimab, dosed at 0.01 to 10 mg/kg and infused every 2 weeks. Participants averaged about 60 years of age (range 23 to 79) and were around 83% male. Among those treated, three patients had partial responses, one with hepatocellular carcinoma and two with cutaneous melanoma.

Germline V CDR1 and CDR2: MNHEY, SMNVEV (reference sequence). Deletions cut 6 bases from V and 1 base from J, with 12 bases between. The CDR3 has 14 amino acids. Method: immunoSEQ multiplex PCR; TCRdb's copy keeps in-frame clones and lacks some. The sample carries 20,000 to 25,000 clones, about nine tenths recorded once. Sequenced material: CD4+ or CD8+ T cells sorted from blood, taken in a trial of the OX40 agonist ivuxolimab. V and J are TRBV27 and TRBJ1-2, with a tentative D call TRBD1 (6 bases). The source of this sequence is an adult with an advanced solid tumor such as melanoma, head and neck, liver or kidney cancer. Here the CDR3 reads CASRNTGFNYGYTF. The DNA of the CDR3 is TGTGCCAGCAGGAACACAGGGTTTAACTATGGCTACACCTTC.